This T cell receptor beta chain was captured by sequencing in a study of T-cell memory formation after mild COVID-19. General study results and limits: SARS-CoV-2 specificity of second-wave clones peaking day 37 was unconfirmed.

TCRdb used MiXCR to reprocess the 5' RACE reads, holding one entry per CDR3 protein. The sample shows about 310,000 distinct CDR3 sequences, around 19% of them seen only once. With respect to this clonotype: Its antigen is not identified.

Germline lookup yields CDR1 LNHDA and CDR2 SQIVND (reference sequence). The CDR3 is 13 residues long. This receptor was obtained from a man between 18 and 35 years old who had mild COVID-19 (a few samples of this study predate the infection). Cell type and time point are not known. The sample was PBMCs or a T cell subset sorted from them (not recorded which). The chain uses TRBV19 and TRBJ2-2; the D gene is possibly TRBD2 (5 bases). The CDR3: CATRIGNTGELFF. CDR3 nucleotides: TGTGCTACTAGAATCGGGAACACCGGGGAGCTGTTTTTT.